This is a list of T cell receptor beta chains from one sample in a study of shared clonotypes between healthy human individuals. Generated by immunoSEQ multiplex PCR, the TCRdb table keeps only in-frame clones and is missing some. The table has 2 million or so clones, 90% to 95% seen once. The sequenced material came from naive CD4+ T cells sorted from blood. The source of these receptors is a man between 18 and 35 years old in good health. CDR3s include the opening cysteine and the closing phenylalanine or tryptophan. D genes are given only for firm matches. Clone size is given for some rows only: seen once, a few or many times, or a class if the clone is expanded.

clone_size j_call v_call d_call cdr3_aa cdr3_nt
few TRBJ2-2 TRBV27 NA CASSFTGLNTGELFF TGTGCCAGCAGTTTTACAGGGTTAAACACCGGGGAGCTGTTTTTT
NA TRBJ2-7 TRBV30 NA CAWNHPLVGQPQYF TGTGCCTGGAACCATCCACTGGTGGGGCAGCCGCAGTACTTC
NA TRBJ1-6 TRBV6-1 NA CASTHSLSPLHF TGTGCCAGCACCCACTCCCTATCACCCCTCCACTTT
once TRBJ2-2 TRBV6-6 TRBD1 CASSSRDRGAGELFF TGTGCCAGCAGTTCCCGGGACAGGGGAGCCGGGGAGCTGTTTTTT
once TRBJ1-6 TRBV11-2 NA CASSLDQGVINSPLHF TGTGCCAGCAGCTTAGATCAGGGAGTGATCAATTCACCCCTCCACTTT
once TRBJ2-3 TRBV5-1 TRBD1 CASSPGQTANTQYF TGCGCCAGCAGCCCGGGACAGACGGCAAATACGCAGTATTTT
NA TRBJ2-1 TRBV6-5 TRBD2 CASSSGLAANNEQFF TGTGCCAGCAGTTCGGGACTAGCGGCCAACAATGAGCAGTTCTTC
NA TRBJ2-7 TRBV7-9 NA CASSSLGVGYEQYF TGTGCCAGCAGCTCACTCGGAGTGGGGTACGAGCAGTACTTC
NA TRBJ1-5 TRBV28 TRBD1 CASTGGGQVYSNQPQHF TGTGCCAGCACCGGGGGGGGACAGGTATATAGCAATCAGCCCCAGCATTTT
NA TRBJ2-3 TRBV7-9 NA CASSWDTDTQYF TGTGCCAGCAGCTGGGACACAGATACGCAGTATTTT
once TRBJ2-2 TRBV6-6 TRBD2 CASRGGAVELFF TGTGCCAGCAGGGGAGGGGCGGTAGAGCTGTTTTTT
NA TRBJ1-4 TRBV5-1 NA CASSLGQGNPNEKLFF TGCGCCAGCAGCTTGGGGCAGGGTAATCCTAATGAAAAACTGTTTTTT
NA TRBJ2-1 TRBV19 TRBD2 CATTPSGNYNEQFF TGTGCCACTACTCCTAGCGGGAACTACAATGAGCAGTTCTTC
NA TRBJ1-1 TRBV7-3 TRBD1 CASSSSRQGEAFF TGTGCCAGCAGCTCGTCCCGACAGGGTGAAGCTTTCTTT
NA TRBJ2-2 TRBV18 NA CASSPLDQGSAGELFF TGTGCCAGCTCACCACTGGATCAGGGTTCGGCCGGGGAGCTGTTTTTT
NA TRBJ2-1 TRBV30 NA CAWSVARSNEQFF TGTGCCTGGAGTGTCGCCCGTAGCAATGAGCAGTTCTTC
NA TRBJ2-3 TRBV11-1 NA CASSLLRTDTQYF TGTGCCAGCAGCTTACTACGCACAGATACGCAGTATTTT
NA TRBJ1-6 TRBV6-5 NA CASSYNSQKVNSPLHF TGTGCCAGCAGTTATAACTCACAAAAGGTGAATTCACCCCTCCACTTT
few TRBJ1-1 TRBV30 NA CAWSVGMNTEAFF TGTGCCTGGAGTGTAGGGATGAACACTGAAGCTTTCTTT
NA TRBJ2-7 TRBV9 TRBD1 CASSVGGQEYEQYF TGTGCCAGCAGCGTAGGTGGACAGGAATACGAGCAGTACTTC
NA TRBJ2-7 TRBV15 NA CATSRRTTGHEQYF TGTGCCACCAGCAGACGGACCACCGGACACGAGCAGTACTTC
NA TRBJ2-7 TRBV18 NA CASSPRTAINEQYF TGTGCCAGCTCACCCAGGACAGCCATTAACGAGCAGTACTTC